The clone carrying this TCR beta chain was counted between two and nine times. Its antigen is currently unknown. The data belong to a study of T-cell memory formation after mild COVID-19. About the study: The study found TCR clusters largely donor specific. Study findings and constraints: Contracting CD4+ clones were located mainly in CM and EM, and CD8+ clones in EMRA. Researchers found some responding clones in pre-infection memory, a sign that cross-reactive memory joined.

5'RACE with constant-segment primers built TCRalpha and TCRbeta cDNA libraries with UMIs. TCRdb redid the calling of the 5' RACE reads with MiXCR, one entry per CDR3 protein. Of about 470,000 distinct CDR3 sequences listed, 15% to 20% are singletons. The CDR3 is 16 amino acids. Germline V CDR1 and CDR2: LGHDT, YNNKEL (reference sequence). Trimming took off 4 bases at V and 4 bases at J, with 16 bases between the two ends. The V call is TRBV3-1, the J call TRBJ2-2; tentative D call: TRBD1 (6 bases). The sequence derives from an adult woman who had mild COVID-19 (a few samples of this study predate the infection). Cell type and time point are not known. Specimen: PBMCs or a T cell subset sorted from them (not recorded which). The CDR3 DNA sequence: TGTGCCAGCAGCCCCGGATCAGGGGCCGGCACCGGGGAGCTGTTTTTT. Its translation is CASSPGSGAGTGELFF.